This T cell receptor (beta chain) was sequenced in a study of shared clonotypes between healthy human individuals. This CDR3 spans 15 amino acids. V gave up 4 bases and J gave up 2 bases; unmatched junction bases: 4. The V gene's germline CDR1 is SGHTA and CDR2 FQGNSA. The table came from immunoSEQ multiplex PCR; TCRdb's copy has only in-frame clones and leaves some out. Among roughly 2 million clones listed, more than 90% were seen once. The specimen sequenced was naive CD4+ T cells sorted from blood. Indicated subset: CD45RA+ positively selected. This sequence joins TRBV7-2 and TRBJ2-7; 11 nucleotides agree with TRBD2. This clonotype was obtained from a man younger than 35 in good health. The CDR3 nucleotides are TGTGCCAGCAGCTATACTAGCGGGAGTACCTACGAGCAGTACTTC. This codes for CASSYTSGSTYEQYF.